This TCR beta chain originates from a study of post-analysis software for immune sequencing data. General observations from the study: A significant reduction in normalized Chao1 diversity was observed in multiple sclerosis patients versus controls. TRBV segments more frequent in patients than in controls numbered roughly 5 and included TRBV5-6, TRBV5-1 and TRBV20-1.

Trimming left V 6 bases short and J 7 bases short, with 15 bases between. The CDR3 contains 13 residues. As for this clonotype: Its target is not known.

Prepared TCR beta cDNA libraries contained unique molecular identifiers. cDNA molecules numbering some 500,000 came from approximately 1 to 10 million T cells. TCRdb itself ran the PCR reads through MiXCR, one entry per CDR3 protein. This sample has roughly 580,000 distinct CDR3 sequences, with 44% found just once. Input material: blood. The rearrangement joins TRBV12-3 or TRBV12-4 to TRBJ1-2; D perhaps matches TRBD1 (5 bases). The TCR sequence derives from a girl under 18 with multiple sclerosis. CDR3 nucleotides: TGTGCCAGCAGCCGTCCCGGGGCAGGTGGCTACACCTTC. It yields the protein CASSRPGAGGYTF.